The TCR beta chain under discussion was sequenced for a study of identical twins. V dropped 4 bases and J dropped 10; count of bases not matched to a gene: 14. Germline assignment: CDR1 MGHRA and CDR2 YSYEKL. The CDR3 length is 17 residues. TCRdb used MiXCR to reprocess the 5' RACE reads, holding one entry per CDR3 protein. The sample holds about 530,000 distinct CDR3 sequences, about a fifth seen once. These data were also filed under a second study, of yellow fever vaccine responses in identical twins.

The sequenced material came from CD4+ T cells sorted from blood. The source is a woman aged 18 to 35 in good health. This chain links TRBV4-1 with TRBJ2-1, with 12 positions matching TRBD1. DNA of the CDR3: TGCGCCAGCAGCCGACTAACCGGGACAGGGGGCGGGGGGGAGCAGTTCTTC. Amino acid sequence: CASSRLTGTGGGGEQFF.